This TCR beta chain emerged from a study of technical replicates of blood from a handful of donors (dated by TCRdb to 2017 to 2019). CDR1 and CDR2 (MNHEY, SMNVEV) derive from the germline V gene (reference sequence). Taken from cysteine to phenylalanine, the CDR3 has 17 residues. Just CDR3 DNA is preserved here, 51 bases in frame from base 1. V lost 4 bases and J lost 2 bases, and the count of bases not matched to a germline gene is 10. In the case of this clone: This receptor's antigen is unknown. Per-base quality was not reported, and no clone a single base away is much larger than it.

Receptors were amplified or captured by the immunoSEQ multiplex PCR assay. Entries here come from immuneACCESS through TCRdb and include only in-frame sequences with V and J called. Some clones fail to appear in such tables; in the studies checked, an unresolved V gene covers under half of the shortfall, and the cause of the remainder is unknown. This sample lists approximately 82,000 clones; 94% were detected once. Of the sample, 0.2% to 0.3% falls within the top ten clones. The rearrangement combines TRBV27 with TRBJ1-5; TRBD1 aligns with 8 central bases. The clonotype originates from a human donor in good health. The sample was T cells isolated from PBMCs. The nucleotides read TGTGCCAGCAGTTCCATCTCTAGGGGACAGGGCAATCAGCCCCAGCATTTT. This yields the protein CASSSISRGQGNQPQHF.